This entry lists 30 T cell receptor beta chains sequenced from one sample in a study of early T cells in non-severe SARS-CoV-2 infection. In TCRdb, the 5' RACE reads were re-called with MiXCR into one record per CDR3 protein. The data hold 90,000 to 120,000 distinct CDR3 sequences, with 9.5% to 13% observed a single time. The sample comprised whole blood. Receptor source: an adult who was a healthcare worker with PCR-confirmed SARS-CoV-2 infection or an uninfected control (not recorded which).

This clonotype has more than one count but fewer than ten. The chain recombines TRBV10-2 with TRBJ2-3; D gene ambiguous. With 5 bases removed from V and 5 bases from J, the gap between germline ends came to 8 bases. This CDR3 contains 12 residues. Germline lookup yields CDR1 WSHSY and CDR2 SAAADI. CDR3 nucleotide sequence: TGCGCCAGCAGTTACTCGGTAGATACGCAGTATTTT. This gives the protein CASSYSVDTQYF.

This clonotype showed up many times. The V call is TRBV7-8, the J call TRBJ1-1, with D uncertain. Trimming took off 3 bases at V and 7 bases at J, with 15 bases between the two ends. The germline V gene encodes CDR1 SGHVS and CDR2 FQNEAQ. This CDR3 has 14 residues. DNA of the CDR3: TGTGCCAGCAGCTTGGGTCAAGGTTCAGATGAAGCTTTCTTT. This encodes CASSLGQGSDEAFF.

The genes are TRBV29-1 and TRBJ1-2; D is possibly TRBD1 (5 bases). Germline V gives CDR1 SQVTM, CDR2 ANQGSEA. With 3 bases removed from V and 8 bases from J, the gap between germline ends came to 10 bases. The CDR3 spans 11 residues. The CDR3 is CSVDRDQGYTF. The CDR3 DNA is TGCAGCGTTGACAGGGATCAAGGCTACACCTTC. The full variable domain, in which reference TRBV29-1 and TRBJ1-2 provide the parts outside the CDR3, is SAVISQKPSRDICQRGTSLTIQCQVDSQVTMMFWYRQQPGQSLTLIATANQGSEATYESGFVIDKFPISRPNLTFSTLTVSNMSPEDSSIYLCSVDRDQGYTFGSGTRLTVV.

The genes are TRBV7-3 and TRBJ2-1, with 8 positions matching TRBD2. This CDR3 region has 14 residues. Unmatched junction bases numbered 2, after V lost 5 bases and J lost 2 bases. The germline V gene has CDR1 SGHTA and CDR2 FQGTGA. The CDR3 spells CASSRGGTYNEQFF. The DNA of the CDR3 is TGTGCCAGCAGCCGGGGGGGCACCTACAATGAGCAGTTCTTC.

This clonotype was observed a handful of times. J is TRBJ1-1 and V is TRBV5-4; no clear D gene. V gave up 3 bases and J gave up 1 base, with 10 bases separating them. Germline CDR1 is SGHNT and CDR2 is YYREEE (reference sequence). The CDR3 is 14 amino acids. CDR3 loop: CASSSLKGNTEAFF. The CDR3 DNA reads as TGTGCCAGCAGCTCCTTAAAAGGGAACACTGAAGCTTTCTTT.

The table lists this clonotype with a few counts. DNA of the CDR3: TGTGCCAGCAGTTACAGCATCCAGGGGGATGGCTACACCTTC. It codes for CASSYSIQGDGYTF. The V call is TRBV6-5, the J call TRBJ1-2, with 7 bases identical to TRBD1. The CDR3 sequence is 14 residues long. CDR1 and CDR2 (germline): MNHEY, SVGAGI. Trimming cost V 2 bases and J 6 bases; bases outside gene matches: 6.

This clonotype occurred many times. The chain uses TRBV5-4 and TRBJ2-5; TRBD2 is a possible D gene (6 bases). The germline V gene has CDR1 SGHNT and CDR2 YYREEE (reference sequence). CDR3 length equals 15 residues. V lost 4 bases to trimming and J lost 3 bases, with 16 bases between them. The CDR3 DNA reads TGTGCCAGCAGCCCCGGAGGCGTAGCGGAAGAGACCCAGTACTTC. This codes for CASSPGGVAEETQYF.

This clonotype was seen a few times. The CDR3 region has the DNA TGTGCCAGCAGTCCCGGGGCGGGAGGGCTCTACGAGCAGTACTTC. Translating gives CASSPGAGGLYEQYF. The V and J genes are TRBV12-3 or TRBV12-4 and TRBJ2-7; 9 nucleotides line up with TRBD2. Trimming removed 5 bases from V and 3 bases from J; junction bases left unmatched: 8. This CDR3 comprises 15 residues.

This clonotype has a count of ten or more. The chain recombines TRBV5-4 with TRBJ1-2; 7 bases fit TRBD1. V shed 3 bases and J 4 bases; nucleotides not matched to a gene: 6. Germline V gene data show CDR1 as SGHNT and CDR2 as YYREEE (reference sequence). CDR3 size: 14 residues. Here the CDR3 reads CASSSRDRAYGYTF. DNA for the CDR3: TGTGCCAGCAGCTCCCGGGACAGAGCCTATGGCTACACCTTC.

This clonotype was recorded many times. This chain joins TRBV7-9 and TRBJ2-3; D gene uncertain. The germline CDR1 and CDR2 sequences are SEHNR and FQNEAQ (reference sequence). V gave up 5 bases and J gave up 6 bases, with 12 bases separating them. CDR3 length: 13 amino acids. This CDR3 is CASSNSPLDTQYF. Here the CDR3 DNA reads TGTGCCAGCAGCAATTCCCCCCTGGATACGCAGTATTTT.

In its sample, this clonotype was seen a few times. The chain is built from TRBV29-1 and TRBJ2-1, with TRBD2 matching over 9 bases. The V and J ends lost 0 bases and 3 bases, in that order; junction bases with no gene match: 6. This CDR3 spans 16 amino acids. CDR1 SQVTM and CDR2 ANQGSEA come from the germline V gene. The DNA of the CDR3 is TGCAGCGTTGAAGAACTGAGACTAGCGGTCTACAATGAGCAGTTCTTC. Protein product: CSVEELRLAVYNEQFF.

This clonotype was detected ten times or more. The V and J genes are TRBV30 and TRBJ1-1; no firm D call. The CDR3 totals 15 residues. The V and J ends lost 0 bases and 0 bases respectively, with 11 bases between them. Germline V CDR1 and CDR2: GTSNPN, SVGIG (reference sequence). The CDR3: CAWSVGNYMNTEAFF. The CDR3 nucleotides are TGTGCCTGGAGTGTCGGGAATTACATGAACACTGAAGCTTTCTTT. Filled out from reference TRBV30 and TRBJ1-1, the complete variable domain reads SQTIHQWPATLVQPVGSPLSLECTVEGTSNPNLYWYRQAAGRGLQLLFYSVGIGQISSEVPQNLSASRPQDRQFILSSKKLLLSDSGFYLCAWSVGNYMNTEAFFGQGTRLTVV.

This clonotype was seen at least ten times. The chain joins TRBV29-1 to TRBJ1-2; 8 nucleotides match TRBD1. J lost 4 bases, V lost 6 bases, and 4 bases had no gene match. CDR1 and CDR2 from the germline V gene are SQVTM and ANQGSEA. This CDR3 spans 12 amino acids. The CDR3 reads CSVITGGYGYTF. The CDR3 nucleotides read TGCAGCGTCATTACAGGGGGCTATGGCTACACCTTC.

This clonotype was detected ten times or more. Sequence at one end of the junction differs from germline and may be a read error. V is TRBV7-7 and J is TRBJ2-5; no reliable D call. The CDR3 extends over 13 amino acids. Looked up from germline, CDR1 is SSHAT and CDR2 is FNYEAQ (reference sequence). The CDR3, as DNA: TGTGCTAGCAGCCTCGACGGCCCAGAGACCCAGTACTTC. Protein sequence: CASSLDGPETQYF.

There are a few counts of this clonotype. The genes are TRBV6-5 and TRBJ2-3, with D unclear. The CDR3 is 14 amino acids. From germline, CDR1 is MNHEY and CDR2 SVGAGI. V lost 6 bases and J lost 4, with 14 bases in between. The CDR3 protein is CASSPPSRADTQYF. The DNA for the CDR3 is TGTGCCAGCAGCCCCCCCTCTAGGGCAGATACGCAGTATTTT.

V and J are TRBV9 and TRBJ1-6; D unclear. Germline-derived CDR1 and CDR2 are SGDLS and YYNGEE. The CDR3 consists of 15 residues. The V end lost 3 bases, the J end lost 7 bases, and 14 bases lay between the germline ends. The CDR3 sequence is CASSGSTVLNSPLHF. The CDR3 DNA follows: TGTGCCAGCAGCGGATCGACGGTCCTCAATTCACCCCTCCACTTT. Supplemented by reference TRBV9 and TRBJ1-6, the full variable domain reads DSGVTQTPKHLITATGQRVTLRCSPRSGDLSVYWYQQSLDQGLQFLIQYYNGEERAKGNILERFSAQQFPDLHSELNLSSLELGDSALYFCASSGSTVLNSPLHFGNGTRLTVT.

This clonotype was counted at least ten times. The genes are TRBV10-3 and TRBJ2-5; 8 positions agree with TRBD2. This CDR3 is built from 13 residues. Germline CDR1 reads ENHRY; CDR2 reads SYGVKD. V shed 5 bases, J shed 5 bases, and the junction held 4 bases outside the gene matches. The CDR3 bases are TGTGCCATCAGTCGGGGGGGCGGGGAGACCCAGTACTTC. This sequence encodes CAISRGGGETQYF.

This clonotype turned up a few times. The chain recombines TRBV6-2 or TRBV6-3 with TRBJ1-1; D possibly corresponds to TRBD1 (5 bases). Germline CDR1 reads MNHEY; CDR2 reads SVGEGT. This CDR3 comprises 15 residues. Trimming left V 2 bases short and J 0 bases short, with 10 bases between. CDR3 amino acids: CASSYEGLLNTEAFF. Here the CDR3 DNA reads TGTGCCAGCAGTTACGAGGGGCTCCTGAACACTGAAGCTTTCTTT.

This clonotype was seen more than once but under ten times. The chain uses TRBV5-1 and TRBJ2-7; 10 bases are a match to TRBD2. CDR1 is SGHRS, CDR2 YFSETQ, per germline. The V gene end was trimmed by 1 base and the J gene end by 0 bases; junction bases not matched to a gene: 1. The CDR3 loop spans 15 amino acids. CDR3 sequence reads: CASSLSSGSSYEQYF. In DNA form, the CDR3 reads TGCGCCAGCAGCTTGTCTAGCGGGAGCTCCTACGAGCAGTACTTC. The variable domain in full, completed from reference TRBV5-1 and TRBJ2-7, reads KAGVTQTPRYLIKTRGQQVTLSCSPISGHRSVSWYQQTPGQGLQFLFEYFSETQRNKGNFPGRFSGRQFSNSRSEMNVSTLELGDSALYLCASSLSSGSSYEQYFGPGTRLTVT.

The sample holds many counts of this clonotype. This chain uses TRBV5-1 with TRBJ2-7, with 10 positions matching TRBD1. This CDR3 comprises 16 residues. Looked up from germline, CDR1 is SGHRS and CDR2 is YFSETQ. V was clipped by 0 bases and J by 4 bases; unmatched bases: 7. The CDR3 region has the DNA TGCGCCAGCAGCTTGGCCCCGGGACAGGGGCTTTACGAGCAGTACTTC. Amino acid sequence: CASSLAPGQGLYEQYF.

This clonotype was seen a handful of times. This chain joins TRBV30 and TRBJ1-2; D might be TRBD1 (5 bases). The germline CDR1 and CDR2 sequences are GTSNPN and SVGIG (reference sequence). V was cut by 4 bases and J by 3 bases, with 6 bases left in between. There are 11 residues in the CDR3. In DNA form, the CDR3 reads TGTGCCTGGACGGGGGACTATGGCTACACCTTC. It encodes CAWTGDYGYTF.

This clonotype turned up a few times. CDR3 region: CSASPSKRRLSTDTQYF. CDR3 nucleotide sequence: TGCAGTGCTTCGCCTTCAAAGCGGCGGCTTAGCACAGATACGCAGTATTTT. The chain uses TRBV20-1 and TRBJ2-3; possible D gene TRBD2, 5 bases. Trimming shortened V by 5 bases and J by 0 bases, and 21 bases separated the two germline ends. This CDR3 contains 17 residues. In germline, CDR1 is DFQATT, CDR2 SNEGSKA (reference sequence).

In this sample, this clonotype turned up many times. The chain combines TRBV20-1 with TRBJ2-7; no firm D call. CDR3 length: 11 amino acids. Per germline, CDR1 DFQATT and CDR2 SNEGSKA (reference sequence). The CDR3 region has the DNA TGCAGACCTAGGTCTCTGGACGAGCAGTACTTC. It specifies CRPRSLDEQYF.

A few counts support this clonotype. The chain employs TRBV12-5 and TRBJ1-4; D perhaps matches TRBD1 (6 bases). The CDR3 has 15 amino acids. Per the germline V gene, CDR1 is LGHNT and CDR2 is FRNRAP. V was shortened by 4 bases and J by 3 bases, with 12 bases between the two germline ends. CDR3 coding DNA: TGTGCTAGTGGTTCCCCCGCAGGGGCTAATGAAAAACTGTTTTTT. Protein product: CASGSPAGANEKLFF.

The chain carries TRBV20-1 and TRBJ1-2; no firm D call. Germline loops: CDR1 DFQATT, CDR2 SNEGSKA (reference sequence). V lost 0 bases and J lost 3, with 5 bases in between. The CDR3 contains 12 residues. DNA for the CDR3: TGCAGTGCTAGAGATATGGACTATGGCTACACCTTC. Its protein product is CSARDMDYGYTF.

This clonotype has just a few counts. The rearrangement joins TRBV10-3 to TRBJ1-2, with 9 bases fitting TRBD1. The germline CDR1 and CDR2 sequences are ENHRY and SYGVKD. V gave up 7 bases and J gave up 7 bases; unmatched junction bases: 13. This CDR3 is 15 amino acids long. The CDR3: CAITFRTGQGAGYTF. The CDR3 coding sequence is TGTGCCATCACCTTTAGAACGGGACAGGGAGCTGGCTACACCTTC.

The chain employs TRBV12-3 or TRBV12-4 and TRBJ1-1, with D possibly being TRBD1 (6 bases). Trimming shortened V by 5 bases and J by 0 bases, and 10 bases separated the two germline ends. The CDR3 runs to 14 residues. CDR3 region: CASSPRGMNTEAFF. CDR3 coding DNA: TGTGCCAGCAGTCCTAGGGGGATGAACACTGAAGCTTTCTTT.

This clonotype was found many times. J is TRBJ2-5 and V is TRBV6-6; 10 bases agree with TRBD1. The trim removed 4 bases at V and 2 bases at J, leaving 1 base unmatched. Germline V gives CDR1 MNHNY, CDR2 SVGAGI (reference sequence). The CDR3 covers 14 residues. CDR3 sequence reads: CASSLDRGQETQYF. CDR3 coding DNA: TGTGCCAGCAGTTTGGACAGGGGGCAAGAGACCCAGTACTTC.

This clonotype came up a few times. This chain links TRBV11-2 with TRBJ1-4; D not certain. This CDR3 region has 15 residues. Per the germline V gene, CDR1 is SGHAT and CDR2 is FQNNGV. With 0 bases removed from V and 6 bases from J, the gap between germline ends came to 11 bases. The CDR3 DNA is TGTGCCAGCAGCTTAGAAGGGAACAGTCATGAAAAACTGTTTTTT. Translating it yields CASSLEGNSHEKLFF.

The table lists this clonotype with many counts. V usage is TRBV5-6 and J usage is TRBJ2-7, with TRBD2 matching over 8 bases. Per germline, CDR1 SGHDT and CDR2 YYEEEE. This CDR3 is 17 amino acids long. V lost 0 bases and J lost 3; bases outside the gene matches: 11. CDR3 in amino acids: CASSLGFTSGLIYEQYF. The CDR3 nucleotides read TGTGCCAGCAGCTTGGGGTTTACTAGCGGACTGATCTACGAGCAGTACTTC.